This entry features one T cell receptor beta chain sequence. From germline, CDR1 is DFQATT and CDR2 SNEGSKA (reference sequence). The CDR3 spans 13 residues. Trimming shortened V by 3 bases and J by 1 base, and 9 bases separated the two germline ends. This record comes from a study of blood T cell repertoires in COVID-19. Study overall: Sites across the United States, Italy and Spain contributed samples from acute and convalescent COVID-19. PBMCs, B-cell-depleted T cells, or T cells were the source of the cDNA or gDNA that made up the material.

Study processing details: For nucleated cells, counts were estimated from reference gene primer amplification. TCRdb's table, derived via immunoSEQ multiplex PCR, lists solely in-frame clones and lacks some. V and J calls plus clone size are reproduced from that table; the DNA served to infer D and trimming. Here the sample spans approximately 76,000 clones, over 70% being singletons. The sequenced sample consisted of peripheral blood. The sequence derives from a woman between 65 and 79 years old with acute or convalescent COVID-19. The V call is TRBV20-1, the J call TRBJ1-1, with no clear D. CDR3 sequence: CSASEGRNTEAFF. Written as DNA, the CDR3 is TGCAGTGCTAGTGAGGGCAGGAACACTGAAGCTTTCTTT.